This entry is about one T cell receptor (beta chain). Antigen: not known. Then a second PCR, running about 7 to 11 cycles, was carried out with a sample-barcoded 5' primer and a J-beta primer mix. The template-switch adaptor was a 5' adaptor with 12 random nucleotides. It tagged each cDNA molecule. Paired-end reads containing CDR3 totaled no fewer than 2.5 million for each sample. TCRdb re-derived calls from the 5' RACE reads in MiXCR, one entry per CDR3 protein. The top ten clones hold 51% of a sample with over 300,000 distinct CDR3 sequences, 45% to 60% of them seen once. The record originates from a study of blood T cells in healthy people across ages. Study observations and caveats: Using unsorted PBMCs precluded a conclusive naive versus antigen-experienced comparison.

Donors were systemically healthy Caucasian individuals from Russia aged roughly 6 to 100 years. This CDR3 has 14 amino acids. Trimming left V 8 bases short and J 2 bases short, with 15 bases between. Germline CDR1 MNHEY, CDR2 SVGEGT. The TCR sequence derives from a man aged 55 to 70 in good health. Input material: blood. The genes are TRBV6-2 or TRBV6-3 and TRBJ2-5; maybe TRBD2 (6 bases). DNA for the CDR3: TGTGCCAGCGAGTCAGCGGGCCGTCAAGAGACCCAGTACTTC. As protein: CASESAGRQETQYF.